This T cell receptor (beta chain) stems from a study of T cells expressing NK-cell markers. In germline, CDR1 is SSHAT, CDR2 FNYEAQ (reference sequence). The CDR3 sequence is 15 residues long. Using the 5' RACE reads, TCRdb records one entry per CDR3 protein without DNA. The sample table includes approximately 440,000 distinct CDR3 sequences. The chain couples TRBV7-7 to TRBJ2-5. The sample was blood T cells: a sorted CD56 or NKG2C T cell subset, CD4+ or CD8+ T cells, or bulk PBMC T cells (not recorded which). The sequence was obtained from a woman between 45 and 60 years old in good health. The CDR3 is CASSSGNPYQETQYF.